This TCR beta chain originates from a study of T cell repertoires in cytomegalovirus infection. Overall study: It was the public TCR beta signatures that indicated both CMV infection and matching HLA type. Findings of the study overall: It was HLA-C-restricted CMV-specific TCR beta clonotypes that dominated the response ex vivo. Cumulative public TCR beta family frequency identified CMV carriers with the relevant HLA.

TCRdb re-called the reads through MiXCR, storing one row per CDR3 protein. This sample yields about 360,000 distinct CDR3 sequences, of which less than 20% are seen a single time; 7.5% to 9.5% belongs to the top ten. Per germline, CDR1 SQVTM and CDR2 ANQGSEA. The CDR3 consists of 17 residues. The V segment lost 6 bases and the J segment 4 bases; nucleotides outside the gene matches: 13. On this clonotype: No antigen is known for it.

The TCR comes from a human donor in good health (CMV status not recorded). Some clones in this sample may be carry-over from other donors' samples. The sample taken for sequencing was PBMCs. The chain recombines TRBV29-1 with TRBJ2-1, with TRBD1 matching over 12 bases. The CDR3 DNA reads as TGCAGCGTGTCCTTTGGGACAGGGGGCAGGGGTTACAATGAGCAGTTCTTC. It yields the protein CSVSFGTGGRGYNEQFF.